This T cell receptor (beta chain) was sequenced for a study of regulatory T cells in long-lasting Graves disease. Looking at the study overall: Graves' patients (newly diagnosed) had been on antithyroid drugs under 3 months.

Construction of the TCR beta libraries employed iRepertoire HTBI primers in conjunction with Arm-PCR of CDR3 regions. TCRdb fed the multiplex PCR reads into MiXCR, producing one record per CDR3 protein. The repertoire holds approximately 230,000 distinct CDR3 sequences, with 18% as singletons. Described time point: newly diagnosed GD, antithyroid drugs for less than 3 months. Extracted RNA from PBMCs served as the source of the TCR library. The diagnosis of Graves' disease used American Thyroid Association guidelines. The source of the patients was an endocrinology department in Xi'an, China. This clonotype appeared many times. The antigen is not known. Broader study findings: Favored usage of TRBV28, TRBJ1-2 and TRBJ2-5 was recorded in persistent disease.

Trimming left V 5 bases short and J 1 base short, with 9 bases between. Germline V gives CDR1 SEHNR, CDR2 FQNEAQ (reference sequence). CDR3 length: 13 amino acids. The specimen comprised peripheral blood mononuclear cells (PBMCs), sampled at new diagnosis, from a patient treated with antithyroid drugs. The V gene is TRBV7-9, the J gene TRBJ2-7, with TRBD1 as a possible D gene (6 bases). The sequence came from a female donor with Graves disease. CDR3 in amino acids: CASSVTGSYEQYF. For the CDR3, the DNA is TGTGCCAGCAGCGTTACAGGGTCCTACGAGCAGTACTTC.